Included here is one T cell receptor (beta chain) sequence, with context. Its target antigen remains unknown. There are no base qualities to consult, and no much larger clone falls within one base. The CDR3 holds 14 amino acids from the cysteine to the phenylalanine. The DNA shown is the 42-base CDR3, in frame from base 1. In the germline V gene, CDR1 corresponds to LGHNA and CDR2 to YSLEER. V was cut back by 0 bases and J by 7 bases, leaving a gap of 10 bases between them. The sample was run on an Illumina NovaSeq 6000. TCRalpha and TCRbeta cDNA libraries were built by 5'RACE with constant-segment primers, adding sample barcodes and unique molecular identifiers. RNA was extracted from every sample with Trizol reagent. Library amplification was performed in two PCR steps, and a second sample barcode and Illumina TruSeq adapters were introduced in the second step. Sequencing of libraries was performed on an Illumina NovaSeq with 2 x 150 bp paired-end reads. As for the authors' bioinformatics: The reads were demultiplexed and collapsed into UMI-guided consensus sequences using migec v1.2.7. Using mixcr v2.1.11, UMI consensuses were aligned to TRA and TRB V and J templates and then assembled into clonotypes. Expanded or contracted clonotypes were those called significant by both edgeR and NoisET, with noise models trained on biological replicates. For edgeR calls, the cutoffs were a false discovery rate-adjusted p below 0.01 and a log2 fold-change threshold of 1. As an exploratory analysis of dynamics, PCA with hierarchical clustering was applied to max-normalized trajectories of the 1000 most abundant clonotypes. Separately sequenced CD4+ and CD8+ repertoires were used to assign the CD4 or CD8 phenotype of responding clones. TCRdb reanalyzed the raw reads on its own, using fastp at Q25 for trimming and MiXCR for clone calling, and kept in-frame beta chains. CDR3 protein sequences are deduplicated, and each keeps its most common genes and DNA. TCRdb assigned the V and J calls; the authors' analysis was not used. A total of 250,000 or so distinct CDR3 sequences appear in this sample, roughly 18% of them only once. The ten largest clonotypes hold roughly 23% of the sample.

This entry is derived from a study of T-cell memory formation after mild COVID-19 (dated by TCRdb to the early 2020s). For context, the study as a whole: Most TCR sequence clusters were specific to one of the two donors. In two donors, T-cell clones that expanded and contracted after mild COVID-19 were followed by sequencing TCRalpha and TCRbeta repertoires longitudinally. Two young, previously healthy adult volunteers made up the cohort, one male and one female.

General findings and caveats noted by the study authors: SARS-CoV-2 specificity of the second-wave clones peaking on day 37 was not confirmed. Some responding clones were detected in pre-infection memory, which suggested that pre-existing cross-reactive memory T cells had joined the SARS-CoV-2 response. The study included only a couple of mild cases, and larger cohorts that include severe cases with pre-infection samples were judged to be necessary. Contracting CD4+ clones turned up mainly in the CM and EM memory subsets, whereas EMRA was where CD8+ clones were enriched. Balanced CD4/CD8 phenotypes were observed for clones contracting from day 15 to 85, whereas a bias towards CD4+ was observed for a second wave of clones expanding from day 15 to 37.

Ficoll-Paque density gradient centrifugation was used to isolate PBMCs. Source material: PBMCs or a T cell subset sorted from them (not recorded which). This receptor chain uses TRBV4-3 and TRBJ1-5, with no confidently assigned D gene. This receptor was identified in a man aged 18 to 30 who had mild COVID-19 (a few samples of this study predate the infection). The sample titles of this study are shuffled in the database, so cell type and time point are left out; the donor was told from shared clones. Here is the DNA: TGCGCCAGCAGCCAAGACAGCAAGGGACAGCCCCAGCATTTT. Its coded protein is CASSQDSKGQPQHF.